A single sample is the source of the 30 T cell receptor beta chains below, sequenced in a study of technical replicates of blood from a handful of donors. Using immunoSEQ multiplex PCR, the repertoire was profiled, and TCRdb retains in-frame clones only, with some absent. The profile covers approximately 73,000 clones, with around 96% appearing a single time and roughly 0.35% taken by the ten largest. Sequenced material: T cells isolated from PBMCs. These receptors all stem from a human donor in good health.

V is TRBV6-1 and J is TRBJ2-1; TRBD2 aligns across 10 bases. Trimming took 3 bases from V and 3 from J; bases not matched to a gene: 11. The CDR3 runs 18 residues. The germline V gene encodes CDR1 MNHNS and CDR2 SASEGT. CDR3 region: CASSELVVAGGIYNEQFF. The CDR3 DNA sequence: TGTGCCAGCAGTGAGCTAGTCGTAGCGGGAGGAATCTACAATGAGCAGTTCTTC.

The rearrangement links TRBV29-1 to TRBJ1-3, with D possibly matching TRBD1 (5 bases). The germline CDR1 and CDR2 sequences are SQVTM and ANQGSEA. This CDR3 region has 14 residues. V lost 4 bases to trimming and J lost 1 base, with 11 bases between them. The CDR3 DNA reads TGCAGCGTTGGAGGGGAGGGATCTGGAAACACCATATATTTT. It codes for CSVGGEGSGNTIYF.

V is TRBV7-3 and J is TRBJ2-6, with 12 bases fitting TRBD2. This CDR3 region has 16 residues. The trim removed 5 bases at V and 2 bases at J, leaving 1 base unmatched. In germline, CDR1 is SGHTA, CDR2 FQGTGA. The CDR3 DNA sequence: TGTGCCAGCAGCCTAGCGGGAGGGACTGGGGCCAACGTCCTGACTTTC. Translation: CASSLAGGTGANVLTF. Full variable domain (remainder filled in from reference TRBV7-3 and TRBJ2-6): GAGVSQTPSNKVTEKGKYVELRCDPISGHTALYWYRQSLGQGPEFLIYFQGTGAADDSGLPNDRFFAVRPEGSVSTLKIQRTERGDSAVYLCASSLAGGTGANVLTFGAGSRLTVL.

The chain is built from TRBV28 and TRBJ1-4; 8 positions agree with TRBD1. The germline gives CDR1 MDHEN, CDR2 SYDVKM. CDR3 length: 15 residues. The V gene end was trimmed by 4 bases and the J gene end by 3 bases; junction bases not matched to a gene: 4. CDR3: CASSSQGASNEKLFF. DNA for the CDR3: TGTGCCAGCAGTTCCCAGGGGGCTTCTAATGAAAAACTGTTTTTT.

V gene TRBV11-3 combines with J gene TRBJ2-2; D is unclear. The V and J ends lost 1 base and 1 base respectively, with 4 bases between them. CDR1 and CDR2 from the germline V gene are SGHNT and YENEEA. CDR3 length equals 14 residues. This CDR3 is CASSLVGNTGELFF. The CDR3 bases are TGTGCCAGCAGCTTAGTCGGGAACACCGGGGAGCTGTTTTTT.

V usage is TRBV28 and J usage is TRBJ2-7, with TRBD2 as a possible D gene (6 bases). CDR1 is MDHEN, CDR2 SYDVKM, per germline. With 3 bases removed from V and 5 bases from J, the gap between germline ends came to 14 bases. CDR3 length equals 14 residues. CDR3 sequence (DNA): TGTGCCAGCAGTTTCGGGGGTCGAGGGAACGAGCAGTACTTC. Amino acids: CASSFGGRGNEQYF. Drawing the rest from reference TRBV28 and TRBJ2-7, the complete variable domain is DVKVTQSSRYLVKRTGEKVFLECVQDMDHENMFWYRQDPGLGLRLIYFSYDVKMKEKGDIPEGYSVSREKKERFSLILESASTNQTSMYLCASSFGGRGNEQYFGPGTRLTVT.

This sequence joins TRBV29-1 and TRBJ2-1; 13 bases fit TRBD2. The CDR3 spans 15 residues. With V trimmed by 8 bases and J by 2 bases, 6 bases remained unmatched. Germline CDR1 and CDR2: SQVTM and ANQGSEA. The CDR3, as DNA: TGCAGCTCGGGACTAGCGGGGAACACCTACAATGAGCAGTTCTTC. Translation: CSSGLAGNTYNEQFF.

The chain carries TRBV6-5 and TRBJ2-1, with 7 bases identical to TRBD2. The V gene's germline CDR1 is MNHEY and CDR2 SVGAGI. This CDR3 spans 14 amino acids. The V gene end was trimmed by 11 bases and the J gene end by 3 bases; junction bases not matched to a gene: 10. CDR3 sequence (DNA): TGTGCCGCCGCGGGGGACCCGCACTACAATGAGCAGTTCTTC. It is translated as CAAAGDPHYNEQFF.

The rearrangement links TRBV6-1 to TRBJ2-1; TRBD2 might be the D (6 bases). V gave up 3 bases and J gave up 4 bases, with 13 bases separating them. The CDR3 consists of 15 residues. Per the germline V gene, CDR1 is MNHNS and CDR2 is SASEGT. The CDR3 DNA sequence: TGTGCCAGCAGTGACTCGGGGGAGTCTTACAATGAGCAGTTCTTC. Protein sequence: CASSDSGESYNEQFF.

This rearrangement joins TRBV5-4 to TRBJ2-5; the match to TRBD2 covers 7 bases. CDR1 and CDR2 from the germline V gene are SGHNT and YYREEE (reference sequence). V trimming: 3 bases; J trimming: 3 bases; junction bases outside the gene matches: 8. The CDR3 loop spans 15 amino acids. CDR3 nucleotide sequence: TGTGCCAGCAGCTCCGGAGGTGCGGGAGAAGAGACCCAGTACTTC. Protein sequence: CASSSGGAGEETQYF. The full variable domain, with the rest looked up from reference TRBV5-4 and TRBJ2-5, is ETGVTQSPTHLIKTRGQQVTLRCSSQSGHNTVSWYQQALGQGPQFIFQYYREEENGRGNFPPRFSGLQFPNYSSELNVNALELDDSALYLCASSSGGAGEETQYFGPGTRLLVL.

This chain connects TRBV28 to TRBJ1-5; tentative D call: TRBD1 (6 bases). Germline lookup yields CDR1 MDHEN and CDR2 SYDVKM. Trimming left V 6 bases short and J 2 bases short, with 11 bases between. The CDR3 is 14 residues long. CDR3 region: CASRGGGRNQPQHF. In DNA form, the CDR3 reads TGTGCCAGCAGGGGAGGGGGTCGCAATCAGCCCCAGCATTTT.

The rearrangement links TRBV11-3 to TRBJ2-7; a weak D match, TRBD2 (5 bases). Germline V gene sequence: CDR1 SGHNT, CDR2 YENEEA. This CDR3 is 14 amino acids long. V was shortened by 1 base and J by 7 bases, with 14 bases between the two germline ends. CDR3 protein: CASSLGGPGMEQYF. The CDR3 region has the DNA TGTGCCAGCAGCTTAGGTGGGCCCGGGATGGAGCAGTACTTC.

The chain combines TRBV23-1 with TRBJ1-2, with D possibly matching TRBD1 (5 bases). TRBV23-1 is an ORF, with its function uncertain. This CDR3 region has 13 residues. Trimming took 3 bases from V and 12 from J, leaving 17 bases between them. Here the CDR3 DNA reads TGCGCCAGCAGTCATTTTAGTCCGCCGGGGGACACCTTC. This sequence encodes CASSHFSPPGDTF.

The chain's CDR3 is CASSQDAPSGYGYTF. The CDR3, as DNA: TGCGCCAGCAGCCAAGATGCCCCTTCGGGCTATGGCTACACCTTC. The chain recombines TRBV4-3 with TRBJ1-2; D is unclear. There are 15 residues in the CDR3. V was cut by 0 bases and J by 4 bases, with 12 bases left in between. The germline gives CDR1 LGHNA, CDR2 YSLEER.

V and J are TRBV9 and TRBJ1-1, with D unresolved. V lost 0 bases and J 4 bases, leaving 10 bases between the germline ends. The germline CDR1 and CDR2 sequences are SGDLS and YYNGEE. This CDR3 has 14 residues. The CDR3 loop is CASSVGQSVTEAFF. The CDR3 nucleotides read TGTGCCAGCAGCGTAGGTCAGTCCGTCACTGAAGCTTTCTTT.

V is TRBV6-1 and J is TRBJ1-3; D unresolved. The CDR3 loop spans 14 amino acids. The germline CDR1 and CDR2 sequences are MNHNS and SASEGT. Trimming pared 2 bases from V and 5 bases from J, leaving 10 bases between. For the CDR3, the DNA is TGTGCCAGCAGTGAACCAGGTTACCGAAACACCATATATTTT. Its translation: CASSEPGYRNTIYF.

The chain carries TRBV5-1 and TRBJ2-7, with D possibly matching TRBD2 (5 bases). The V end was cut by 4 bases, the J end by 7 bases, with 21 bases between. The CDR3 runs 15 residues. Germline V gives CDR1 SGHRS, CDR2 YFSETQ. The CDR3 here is CASSPQSRFEGEQYF. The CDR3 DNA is TGCGCCAGCAGCCCCCAATCTAGATTCGAGGGTGAGCAGTACTTC.

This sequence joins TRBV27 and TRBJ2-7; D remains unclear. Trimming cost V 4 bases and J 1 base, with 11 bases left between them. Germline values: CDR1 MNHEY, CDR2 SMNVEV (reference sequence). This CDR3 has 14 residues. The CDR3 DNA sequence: TGTGCCAGCAGTTCATTGGAGTCGTCCTACGAGCAGTACTTC. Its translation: CASSSLESSYEQYF.

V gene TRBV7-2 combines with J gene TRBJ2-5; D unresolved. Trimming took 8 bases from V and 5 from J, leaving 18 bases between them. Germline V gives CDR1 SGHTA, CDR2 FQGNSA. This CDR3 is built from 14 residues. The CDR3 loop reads CASSRTRAWETQYF. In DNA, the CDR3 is TGTGCCAGCTCCCGAACGAGAGCCTGGGAGACCCAGTACTTC.

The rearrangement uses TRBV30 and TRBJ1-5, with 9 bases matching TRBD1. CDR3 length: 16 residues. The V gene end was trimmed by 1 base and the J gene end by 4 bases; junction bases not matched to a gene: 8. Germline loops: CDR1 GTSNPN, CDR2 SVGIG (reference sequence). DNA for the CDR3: TGTGCCTGGAGTGACCTGGACAGGGGTTGGAATCAGCCCCAGCATTTT. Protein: CAWSDLDRGWNQPQHF.

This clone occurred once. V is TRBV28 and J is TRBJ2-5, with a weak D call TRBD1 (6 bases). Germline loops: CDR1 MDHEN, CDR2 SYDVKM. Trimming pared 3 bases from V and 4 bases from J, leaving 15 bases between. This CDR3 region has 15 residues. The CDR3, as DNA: TGTGCCAGCAGTTTCGCAGGGGTAGGGGCAGAGACCCAGTACTTC. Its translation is CASSFAGVGAETQYF.

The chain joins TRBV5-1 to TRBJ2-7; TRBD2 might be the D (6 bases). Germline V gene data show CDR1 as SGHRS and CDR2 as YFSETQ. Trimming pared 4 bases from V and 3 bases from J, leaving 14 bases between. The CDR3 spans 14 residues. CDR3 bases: TGCGCCAGCAGCCCCCCGGGAGTTTACTACGAGCAGTACTTC. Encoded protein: CASSPPGVYYEQYF.

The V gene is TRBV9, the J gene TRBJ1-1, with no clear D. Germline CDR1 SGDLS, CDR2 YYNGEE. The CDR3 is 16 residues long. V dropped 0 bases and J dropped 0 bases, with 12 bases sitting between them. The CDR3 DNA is TGTGCCAGCAGCGTAGACCCGTTAACTATGAACACTGAAGCTTTCTTT. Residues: CASSVDPLTMNTEAFF.

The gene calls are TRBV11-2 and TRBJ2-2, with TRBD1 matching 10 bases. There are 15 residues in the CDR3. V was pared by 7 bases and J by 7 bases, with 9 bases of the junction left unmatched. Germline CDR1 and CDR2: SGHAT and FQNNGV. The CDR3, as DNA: TGTGCCAGCAATACCGGGACAGGGGCTTACGGGGAGCTGTTTTTT. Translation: CASNTGTGAYGELFF.

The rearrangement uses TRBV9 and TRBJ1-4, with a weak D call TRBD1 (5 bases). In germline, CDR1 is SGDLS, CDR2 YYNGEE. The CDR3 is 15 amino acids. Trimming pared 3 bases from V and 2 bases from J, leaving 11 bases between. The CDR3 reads CASSGSGNTNEKLFF. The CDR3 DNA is TGTGCCAGCAGCGGATCAGGGAACACTAATGAAAAACTGTTTTTT.

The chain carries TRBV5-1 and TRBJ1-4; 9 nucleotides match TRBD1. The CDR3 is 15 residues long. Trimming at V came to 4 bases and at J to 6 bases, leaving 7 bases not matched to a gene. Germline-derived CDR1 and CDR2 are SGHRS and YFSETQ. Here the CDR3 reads CASSLPGQGHEKLFF. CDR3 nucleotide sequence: TGCGCCAGCAGCCTTCCGGGACAGGGTCATGAAAAACTGTTTTTT.

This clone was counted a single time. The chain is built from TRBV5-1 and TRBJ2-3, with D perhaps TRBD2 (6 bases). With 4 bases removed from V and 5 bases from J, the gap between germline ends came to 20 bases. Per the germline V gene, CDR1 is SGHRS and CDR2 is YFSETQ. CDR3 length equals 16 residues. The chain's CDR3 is CASSPIGGMVLDTQYF. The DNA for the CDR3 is TGCGCCAGCAGCCCCATCGGCGGGATGGTCCTAGATACGCAGTATTTT.

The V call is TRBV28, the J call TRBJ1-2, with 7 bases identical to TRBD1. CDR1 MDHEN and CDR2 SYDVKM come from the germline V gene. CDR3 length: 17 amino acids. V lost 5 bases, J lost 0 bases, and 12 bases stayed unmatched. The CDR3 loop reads CASSPRGDRVANYGYTF. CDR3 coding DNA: TGTGCCAGCAGTCCACGGGGCGACAGGGTCGCTAACTATGGCTACACCTTC.

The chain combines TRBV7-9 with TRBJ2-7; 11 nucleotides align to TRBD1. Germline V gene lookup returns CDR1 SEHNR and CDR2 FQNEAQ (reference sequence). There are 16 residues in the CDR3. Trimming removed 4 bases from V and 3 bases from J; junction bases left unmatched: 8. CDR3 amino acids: CASSSSIGTGGYEQYF. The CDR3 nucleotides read TGTGCCAGCAGCTCGTCAATCGGGACAGGGGGCTACGAGCAGTACTTC.

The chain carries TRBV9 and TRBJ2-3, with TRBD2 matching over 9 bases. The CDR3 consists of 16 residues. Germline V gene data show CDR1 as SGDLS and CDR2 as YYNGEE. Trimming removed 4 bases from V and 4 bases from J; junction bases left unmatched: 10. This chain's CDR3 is CASSPPGGRASDTQYF. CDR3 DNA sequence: TGTGCCAGCAGCCCTCCCGGCGGGAGGGCCTCAGATACGCAGTATTTT.